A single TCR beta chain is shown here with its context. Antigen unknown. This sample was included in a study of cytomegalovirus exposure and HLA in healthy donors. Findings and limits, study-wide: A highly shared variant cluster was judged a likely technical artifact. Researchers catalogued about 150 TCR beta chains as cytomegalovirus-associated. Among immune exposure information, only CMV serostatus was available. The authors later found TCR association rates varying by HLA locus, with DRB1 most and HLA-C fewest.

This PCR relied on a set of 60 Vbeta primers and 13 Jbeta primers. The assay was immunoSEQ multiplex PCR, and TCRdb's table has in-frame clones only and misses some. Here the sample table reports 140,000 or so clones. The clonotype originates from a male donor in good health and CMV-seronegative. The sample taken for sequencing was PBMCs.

This CDR3 is CAWSRTEAFF. The DNA of the CDR3 is TGTGCCTGGAGTCGGACTGAAGCTTTCTTT. The chain has TRBV30 and TRBJ1-1; D is unclear. Germline CDR1 reads GTSNPN; CDR2 reads SVGIG (reference sequence). Trimming took off 2 bases at V and 5 bases at J, with 3 bases between the two ends. The CDR3 spans 10 residues.